This is a list of T cell receptor beta chains from one sample in a study of beta chain features in type 1 diabetes. Only in-frame clones appear in the TCRdb table, and some are missing; sequencing was by immunoSEQ multiplex PCR. Among 160,000 or so clones listed, around 8.3% were seen once. Material: central memory CD4+ T cells from blood. The receptors originated from a woman under 30 with type 1 diabetes. CDR3s include the opening cysteine and the closing phenylalanine or tryptophan. A D gene is named only where the DNA matches it firmly. The size entry is marked missing in some rows and otherwise reads once, few, many or a size class.

j_gene | abundance | v_gene | d_gene | CDR3aa | CDR3nt
TRBJ1-2 | NA | TRBV27 | NA | CASSSPGHLGGYTF | TGTGCCAGCAGTTCTCCGGGACACCTCGGCGGCTACACCTTC
TRBJ2-3 | NA | TRBV7-3 | NA | CASSFPGSAQYF | TGTGCCAGCAGCTTCCCCGGGAGCGCGCAGTATTTT
TRBJ2-7 | NA | TRBV4-1 | TRBD2 | CASSLGLAGGKSYEQYF | TGCGCCAGCAGCCTAGGACTAGCGGGAGGGAAATCCTACGAGCAGTACTTC
TRBJ2-2 | NA | TRBV14 | TRBD1 | CASSPRQGAVGELFF | TGTGCCAGCAGCCCTAGACAGGGGGCGGTCGGGGAGCTGTTTTTT
TRBJ2-5 | few | TRBV5-1 | NA | CASSLGARTSETQYF | TGCGCCAGCAGCTTGGGGGCCAGGACTTCAGAGACCCAGTACTTC
TRBJ2-7 | NA | TRBV29-1 | NA | CSVEDPRLHEQYF | TGCAGCGTTGAAGATCCCCGTCTCCACGAGCAGTACTTC
TRBJ1-1 | NA | TRBV20-1 | NA | CSARDAGEAFF | TGCAGTGCAAGAGACGCCGGGGAAGCTTTCTTT
TRBJ2-7 | few | TRBV9 | TRBD2 | CASSQTGTSGYEQYF | TGTGCCAGCAGCCAAACCGGGACTAGCGGCTACGAGCAGTACTTC
TRBJ1-1 | few | TRBV11-3 | NA | CASSRTDGTTEAFF | TGTGCCAGCAGCCGCACCGACGGGACTACTGAAGCTTTCTTT
TRBJ1-4 | NA | TRBV7-2 | NA | CASTEIPGQNEKLFF | TGTGCCAGCACAGAGATCCCGGGACAAAATGAAAAACTGTTTTTT
TRBJ2-1 | NA | TRBV27 | NA | CASSQYDEQFF | TGTGCCAGCAGCCAGTACGATGAGCAGTTCTTC
TRBJ1-4 | few | TRBV7-2 | TRBD1 | CASSSGQGAWEKLFF | TGTGCCAGCAGTTCCGGACAGGGGGCATGGGAAAAACTGTTTTTT
TRBJ2-6 | NA | TRBV7-2 | NA | CASSLGGSGANVLTF | TGTGCCAGCAGCCTCGGGGGCTCTGGGGCCAACGTCCTGACTTTC
TRBJ2-1 | NA | TRBV12-5 | NA | CASGSQGYNEQFF | TGTGCTAGTGGTTCCCAGGGCTACAATGAGCAGTTCTTC
TRBJ1-5 | NA | TRBV19 | NA | CASNRVVNQPQHF | TGTGCCAGTAACAGGGTCGTTAATCAGCCCCAGCATTTT
TRBJ2-1 | NA | TRBV19 | TRBD1 | CASSIGWTGGGNEQFF | TGTGCCAGTAGTATAGGATGGACAGGGGGAGGCAATGAGCAGTTCTTC
TRBJ1-1 | NA | TRBV29-1 | NA | CSVETAAAFF | TGCAGCGTTGAAACTGCTGCAGCTTTCTTT
TRBJ2-1 | few | TRBV19 | TRBD2 | CASRRGLAANYNEQFF | TGTGCCAGTAGGAGGGGACTAGCGGCAAACTACAATGAGCAGTTCTTC
TRBJ2-1 | few | TRBV5-1 | TRBD1 | CASSFAGTGGDEQFF | TGCGCCAGCAGCTTCGCCGGGACAGGGGGCGATGAGCAGTTCTTC
TRBJ2-2 | few | TRBV5-1 | NA | CASSSSKNTGELFF | TGCGCCAGCAGCTCCTCTAAGAACACCGGGGAGCTGTTTTTT
TRBJ2-6 | NA | TRBV6-6 | NA | CATPGISGANVLTF | TGTGCCACCCCAGGGATCTCTGGGGCCAACGTCCTGACTTTC
TRBJ2-1 | few | TRBV7-9 | NA | CASSSGGTDKVQFF | TGTGCCAGCAGCTCGGGGGGGACAGATAAGGTGCAGTTCTTC
TRBJ1-1 | NA | TRBV18 | TRBD1 | CASSPGQGGVNTEAFF | TGTGCCAGCTCACCGGGACAGGGGGGGGTGAACACTGAAGCTTTCTTT
TRBJ1-2 | NA | TRBV28 | NA | CASSFPGTRYGYTF | TGTGCCAGCAGTTTCCCCGGGACACGCTATGGCTACACCTTC
TRBJ2-1 | NA | TRBV7-2 | TRBD1 | CASSSGQVVGNEQFF | TGTGCCAGCAGCTCGGGACAGGTGGTAGGAAATGAGCAGTTCTTC
TRBJ2-6 | few | TRBV28 | NA | CASSLSGTGANVLTF | TGTGCCAGCAGTTTATCGGGTACGGGGGCCAACGTCCTGACTTTC
TRBJ2-7 | few | TRBV28 | NA | CASSPLAGETYEQYF | TGTGCCAGCAGTCCCTTGGCCGGGGAGACCTACGAGCAGTACTTC
TRBJ2-1 | few | TRBV29-1 | NA | CSVEGLRTDNEQFF | TGCAGCGTTGAAGGTCTGAGAACAGACAATGAGCAGTTCTTC
TRBJ1-5 | NA | TRBV19 | NA | CASSINGYQPQHF | TGTGCCAGTAGTATCAACGGGTATCAGCCCCAGCATTTT
TRBJ2-7 | NA | TRBV25-1 | NA | CASSDRGRYEQYF | TGTGCCAGCAGTGACAGGGGAAGGTACGAGCAGTACTTC
TRBJ2-5 | few | TRBV5-1 | NA | CASSLDSQETQYF | TGCGCCAGCAGCTTAGACAGCCAAGAGACCCAGTACTTC
TRBJ1-2 | NA | TRBV7-3 | NA | CASGGGNYGYTF | TGTGCCAGCGGGGGAGGGAACTATGGCTACACCTTC
TRBJ1-2 | NA | TRBV7-2 | NA | CASSPPRYYGYTF | TGTGCCAGCAGCCCCCCGAGGTACTATGGCTACACCTTC
TRBJ1-2 | NA | TRBV30 | NA | CAWSGTPLGGYTF | TGTGCCTGGAGCGGCACCCCTTTGGGCGGCTACACCTTC
TRBJ1-6 | NA | TRBV30 | TRBD1 | CAWSESRGQGTPRSLHF | TGTGCCTGGAGTGAATCCCGAGGACAGGGGACCCCTCGATCCCTCCACTTT